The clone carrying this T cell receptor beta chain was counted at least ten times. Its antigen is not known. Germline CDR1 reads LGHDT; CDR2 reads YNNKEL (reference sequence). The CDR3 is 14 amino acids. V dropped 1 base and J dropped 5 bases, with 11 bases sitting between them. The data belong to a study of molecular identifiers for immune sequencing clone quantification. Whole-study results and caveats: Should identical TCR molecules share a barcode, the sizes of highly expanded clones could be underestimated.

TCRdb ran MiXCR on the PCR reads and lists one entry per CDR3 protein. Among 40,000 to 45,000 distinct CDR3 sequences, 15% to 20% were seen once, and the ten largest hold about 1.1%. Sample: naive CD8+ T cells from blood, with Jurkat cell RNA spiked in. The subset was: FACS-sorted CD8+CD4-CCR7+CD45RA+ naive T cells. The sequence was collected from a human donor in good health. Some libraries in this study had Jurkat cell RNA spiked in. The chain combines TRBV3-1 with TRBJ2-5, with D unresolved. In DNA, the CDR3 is TGTGCCAGCAGCCAAGGATACCCTCCTGAGACCCAGTACTTC. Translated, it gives CASSQGYPPETQYF.